The rows below give T cell receptor beta chains drawn from one sample of a study of tumor and adjacent non-tumor tissue in lung cancer. Each CDR3 protein gets one entry after TCRdb re-called the multiplex PCR reads with MiXCR. The sample consists of roughly 75,000 distinct CDR3 sequences, over 75% of them appearing once. Sequencing input: lung tumor tissue. These receptors were taken from a woman between 45 and 60 years old with non-small cell lung cancer. Each CDR3 is given with its conserved first and last residue. Fields, in order: J gene, V gene, clone size, D gene, CDR3 protein, CDR3 DNA. A D gene is named only where the DNA matches it firmly. Not every row has a clone size; where given, it reads once, few, many or a size class.

j_gene: TRBJ2-1
v_gene: TRBV2
abundance: -
d_gene: -
CDR3aa: CASSADGSSYNEQFF
CDR3nt: TGTGCCAGCAGTGCGGACGGGAGCTCCTACAATGAGCAGTTCTTC

j_gene: TRBJ2-1
v_gene: TRBV11-2
abundance: many
d_gene: -
CDR3aa: CASTSLVGSYNEQFF
CDR3nt: TGTGCCAGCACCTCTTTGGTGGGATCCTACAATGAGCAGTTCTTC

j_gene: TRBJ2-4
v_gene: TRBV5-5
abundance: -
d_gene: -
CDR3aa: CANSLGPGENIQYF
CDR3nt: TGTGCCAACAGCTTGGGCCCAGGGGAAAACATTCAGTATTTC

j_gene: TRBJ2-1
v_gene: TRBV12-1
abundance: -
d_gene: -
CDR3aa: CASSFVPCGTRGRGEQFF
CDR3nt: TGTGCCAGCAGCTTTGTACCCTGCGGGACTAGGGGGAGAGGTGAGCAGTTCTTC

j_gene: TRBJ1-2
v_gene: TRBV6-5
abundance: -
d_gene: -
CDR3aa: CASRSGYGYAF
CDR3nt: TGTGCCAGCAGATCAGGGTATGGCTACGCCTTC

j_gene: TRBJ2-1
v_gene: TRBV12-3/TRBV12-4
abundance: many
d_gene: TRBD2
CDR3aa: CASSNGLPGLYNEQFF
CDR3nt: TGTGCCAGCAGTAATGGCCTCCCGGGACTATACAATGAGCAGTTCTTC

j_gene: TRBJ2-2
v_gene: TRBV11-2
abundance: -
d_gene: TRBD1
CDR3aa: CASSIVQGPFGTGELFF
CDR3nt: TGTGCCAGCAGTATAGTACAGGGGCCCTTCGGCACCGGGGAGCTGTTTTTT

j_gene: TRBJ2-3
v_gene: TRBV7-9
abundance: many
d_gene: -
CDR3aa: CASSLVVDTQYF
CDR3nt: TGTGCCAGCAGCTTAGTGGTAGATACGCAGTATTTT

j_gene: TRBJ2-1
v_gene: TRBV12-3/TRBV12-4
abundance: many
d_gene: -
CDR3aa: CASSLGRTEQFF
CDR3nt: TGTGCCAGCAGTTTAGGGCGGACGGAGCAGTTCTTC

j_gene: TRBJ2-7
v_gene: TRBV4-2
abundance: once
d_gene: TRBD2
CDR3aa: CACSQEVLAGEDSYEQYF
CDR3nt: TGTGCCTGCAGCCAAGAAGTACTAGCGGGAGAAGACAGCTACGAGCAGTACTTC

j_gene: TRBJ2-3
v_gene: TRBV2
abundance: -
d_gene: TRBD2
CDR3aa: CASSNGASGYTDTHYF
CDR3nt: TGTGCCAGCAGTAATGGAGCTAGCGGCTACACAGATACGCATTATTTT

j_gene: TRBJ2-7
v_gene: TRBV11-2
abundance: -
d_gene: TRBD1
CDR3aa: CAGSQGQREFSYDQYF
CDR3nt: TGTGCCGGCAGCCAGGGACAGAGAGAGTTCTCCTACGACCAGTACTTC

j_gene: TRBJ2-1
v_gene: TRBV4-1
abundance: -
d_gene: -
CDR3aa: CASTQRKNEQFF
CDR3nt: TGTGCCAGCACCCAACGGAAAAATGAGCAGTTCTTC

j_gene: TRBJ2-5
v_gene: TRBV6-5
abundance: -
d_gene: -
CDR3aa: CASNPLPARFQETQYF
CDR3nt: TGTGCCAGCAATCCTCTCCCGGCCAGGTTCCAAGAGACCCAGTACTTC

j_gene: TRBJ2-1
v_gene: TRBV6-1
abundance: -
d_gene: -
CDR3aa: CASSVLTRGDEQFF
CDR3nt: TGTGCCAGCAGTGTTCTGACACGGGGCGATGAGCAGTTCTTC

j_gene: TRBJ1-6
v_gene: TRBV12-3/TRBV12-4
abundance: -
d_gene: -
CDR3aa: CADSRRGWDSPLYF
CDR3nt: TGTGCCGACAGCCGCAGAGGGTGGGATTCACCCCTCTACTTT

j_gene: TRBJ2-5
v_gene: TRBV9
abundance: once
d_gene: -
CDR3aa: CASSASGTGKTQYF
CDR3nt: TGTGCCAGCAGCGCGTCCGGGACGGGGAAGACCCAGTACTTC

j_gene: TRBJ1-1
v_gene: TRBV4-1
abundance: -
d_gene: -
CDR3aa: CDSSLDSNTDAFF
CDR3nt: TGCGACAGCAGCTTGGATTCGAACACTGACGCCTTCTTT

j_gene: TRBJ2-4
v_gene: TRBV5-5
abundance: -
d_gene: -
CDR3aa: CANSLGPGEDIQYF
CDR3nt: TGTGCCAACAGCTTGGGCCCAGGGGAAGACATTCAGTACTTC

j_gene: TRBJ2-1
v_gene: TRBV11-2
abundance: many
d_gene: -
CDR3aa: CANRGLDTPGGNERFF
CDR3nt: TGTGCCAACCGTGGACTAGACACCCCGGGGGGCAATGAGCGGTTCTTC

j_gene: TRBJ2-3
v_gene: TRBV11-3
abundance: -
d_gene: -
CDR3aa: CASSSGRWESADTQYF
CDR3nt: TGTGCCAGTAGCTCAGGACGGTGGGAGAGTGCAGATACGCAGTATTTT

j_gene: TRBJ1-2
v_gene: TRBV6-1
abundance: -
d_gene: TRBD1
CDR3aa: CASDRDYGYTF
CDR3nt: TGTGCCAGCGACAGGGACTATGGCTACACCTTC

j_gene: TRBJ1-4
v_gene: TRBV4-2
abundance: -
d_gene: TRBD1
CDR3aa: CASSLTPGQPDEKLFF
CDR3nt: TGTGCCAGCAGCCTAACACCGGGACAGCCTGATGAAAAACTGTTTTTT

j_gene: TRBJ2-1
v_gene: TRBV6-1
abundance: -
d_gene: TRBD2
CDR3aa: CANSSLAGGYNEQFF
CDR3nt: TGTGCCAACAGTTCTTTAGCGGGAGGGTACAATGAGCAGTTCTTC

j_gene: TRBJ1-2
v_gene: TRBV9
abundance: few
d_gene: -
CDR3aa: CASSVVGGGYTF
CDR3nt: TGTGCCAGCAGCGTAGTCGGGGGTGGCTACACCTTC